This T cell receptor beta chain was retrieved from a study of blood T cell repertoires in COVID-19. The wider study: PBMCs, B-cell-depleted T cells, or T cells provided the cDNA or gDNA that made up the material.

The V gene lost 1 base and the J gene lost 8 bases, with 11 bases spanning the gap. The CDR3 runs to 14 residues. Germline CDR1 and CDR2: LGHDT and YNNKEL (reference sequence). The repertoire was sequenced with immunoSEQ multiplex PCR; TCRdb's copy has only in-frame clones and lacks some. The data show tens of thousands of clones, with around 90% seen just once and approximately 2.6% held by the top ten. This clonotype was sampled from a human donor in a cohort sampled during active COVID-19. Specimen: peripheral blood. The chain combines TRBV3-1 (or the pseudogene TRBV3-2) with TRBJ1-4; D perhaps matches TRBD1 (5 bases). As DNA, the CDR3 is TGTGCCAGCAGCCAAGTCGGGACTGAGGAAAAACTGTTTTTT. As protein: CASSQVGTEEKLFF.